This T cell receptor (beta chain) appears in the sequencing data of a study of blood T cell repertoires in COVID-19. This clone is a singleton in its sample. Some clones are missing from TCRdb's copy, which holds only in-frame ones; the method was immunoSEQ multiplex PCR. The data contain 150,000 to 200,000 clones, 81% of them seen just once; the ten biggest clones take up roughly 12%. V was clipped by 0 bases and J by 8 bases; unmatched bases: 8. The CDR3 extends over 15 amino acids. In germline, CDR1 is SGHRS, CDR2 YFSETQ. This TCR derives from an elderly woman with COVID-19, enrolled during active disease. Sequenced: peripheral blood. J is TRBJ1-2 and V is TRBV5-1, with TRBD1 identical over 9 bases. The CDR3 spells CASSLGIGQGKGYTF. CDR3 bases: TGCGCCAGCAGCTTGGGAATTGGACAGGGGAAGGGCTACACCTTC.